These T cell receptor beta chains were read from a single sample in a study of blood T cell repertoires in COVID-19. The table came from immunoSEQ multiplex PCR; TCRdb's copy has only in-frame clones and leaves some out. The data contain some 150,000 clones, around four fifths of them singletons. The specimen was peripheral blood. These receptors came from a woman at least 80 years old with acute or convalescent COVID-19. The CDR3 runs from the conserved cysteine through the conserved F or W. Fields, in order: J gene, clone size, D gene, V gene, CDR3 DNA, CDR3 protein. A D gene is named only where the DNA matches it firmly. Rows may omit the clone size; those that give it use once, few, many or a size class.

TRBJ2-5 | NA | NA | TRBV12-3/TRBV12-4 | TGTGCCAGCTGTACAGGCTCTAAAGAGACCCAGTACTTC | CASCTGSKETQYF
TRBJ1-1 | NA | TRBD1 | TRBV28 | TGTGCCAGCAGAATGACAGGGACTGAAGCTTTCTTT | CASRMTGTEAFF
TRBJ2-7 | NA | NA | TRBV5-4 | TGTGCCAGCCGCTCGAGGGGGAGCCCAATATACGAGCAGTACTTC | CASRSRGSPIYEQYF
TRBJ2-3 | NA | NA | TRBV24-1 | TGTGCCACCAGTGAGCGGGACTGGCATACGCAGTATTTT | CATSERDWHTQYF
TRBJ2-7 | NA | TRBD2 | TRBV5-4 | TGTGCCAGCAGCTTGGGACTAGCGGGCGTCTACGAGCAGTACTTC | CASSLGLAGVYEQYF
TRBJ2-5 | NA | NA | TRBV6-5 | TGTGCCAGCAGTTATGGCTCCGAGACCCAGTACTTC | CASSYGSETQYF
TRBJ2-2 | NA | NA | TRBV6-6 | TGTGCCAGCAGTTACTTAGAGAACACCGGGGAGCTGTTTTTT | CASSYLENTGELFF
TRBJ2-1 | NA | NA | TRBV7-9 | TGTGCCAGCAGCCCTCCTCTCCGCGCCCTCGCGTACAATGAGCAGTTCTTC | CASSPPLRALAYNEQFF
TRBJ2-5 | NA | TRBD1 | TRBV3-1/TRBV3-2 | TGTGCCAGCAGCCACCTGACCGGGACAGGGATTCCGGGGACCCAGTACTTC | CASSHLTGTGIPGTQYF
TRBJ2-5 | NA | TRBD2 | TRBV7-2 | TGTGCCAGCAGCTCGGGACTAGCGGGGACCCAAGAGACCCAGTACTTC | CASSSGLAGTQETQYF
TRBJ1-2 | NA | TRBD1 | TRBV4-2 | TGTGCCAGCAGCCAAGACGCCAGGGGGCCGGGTGGCTACACCTTC | CASSQDARGPGGYTF
TRBJ2-7 | NA | NA | TRBV28 | TGTGCCAGCAGTTTGGGTGGACAGTCCTACGAGCAGTACTTC | CASSLGGQSYEQYF
TRBJ1-3 | NA | NA | TRBV7-6 | TGTGCCAGCAGCTACCGGGCACCGACAGCCTTCTCTGGAAACACCATATATTTT | CASSYRAPTAFSGNTIYF
TRBJ2-2 | NA | NA | TRBV28 | TGTGCCAGCAGTTTATTGGGCGCCCTTGGGCTCGCGAACACCGGGGAGCTGTTTTTT | CASSLLGALGLANTGELFF
TRBJ2-5 | NA | NA | TRBV19 | TGTGCCAGTAGTATAGCACAAATAGGGGGAGAGACCCAGTACTTC | CASSIAQIGGETQYF
TRBJ2-3 | NA | NA | TRBV19 | TGTGCCAGTAAAGGGTCTAGCTTTAGAGATACGCAGTATTTT | CASKGSSFRDTQYF
TRBJ2-1 | once | TRBD2 | TRBV28 | TGTGCCAGCAGTTTTTTGGCTAGCGGGAGGAGAACCTACAATGAGCAGTTCTTC | CASSFLASGRRTYNEQFF
TRBJ2-3 | NA | TRBD2 | TRBV19 | TGTGCCAGTAGTGATAGCGGGAGGAGCACAGATACGCAGTATTTT | CASSDSGRSTDTQYF
TRBJ2-3 | NA | TRBD1 | TRBV24-1 | TGTGCCACCAGTGATCCCCCGGGACAGGGAACAGCAGATACGCAGTATTTT | CATSDPPGQGTADTQYF
TRBJ2-2 | NA | NA | TRBV27 | TGTGCCAGCAGTTTATGGGGGGGCGCCACCGGGGAGCTGTTTTTT | CASSLWGGATGELFF
TRBJ1-2 | NA | NA | TRBV27 | TGTGCCAGCAGTTTAAGGGTACGGACGGGAGGCTACACCTTC | CASSLRVRTGGYTF
TRBJ1-5 | NA | TRBD1 | TRBV6-1 | TGTGCCAGCAGTGAAAACAGGGGTAGCAATCAGCCCCAGCATTTT | CASSENRGSNQPQHF
TRBJ1-5 | NA | NA | TRBV18 | TGTGCCAGCCGGGAGTCTGGGGACAATCAGCCCCAGCATTTT | CASRESGDNQPQHF
TRBJ2-7 | NA | TRBD2 | TRBV20-1 | TGCAGTGCTAGTCCCCGGACTAGCGGGACCTACGAGCAGTACTTC | CSASPRTSGTYEQYF
TRBJ1-1 | NA | NA | TRBV5-1 | TGCGCCAGCAGCTTGGCCGCGCCTCCAAACACTGAAGCTTTCTTT | CASSLAAPPNTEAFF
TRBJ2-2 | NA | TRBD1 | TRBV5-1 | TGCGCCAGCAGGATGGGGGAAAGGGGGCGCGGCACCGGGGAGCTGTTTTTT | CASRMGERGRGTGELFF
TRBJ1-6 | NA | NA | TRBV2 | TGTGCCAGCAGTGGACAGGTGGATTCACCCCTCCACTTT | CASSGQVDSPLHF
TRBJ2-1 | once | NA | TRBV6-5 | TGTGCCAGCAGGAGGGACTTGCGCGATGAGCAGTTCTTC | CASRRDLRDEQFF
TRBJ2-5 | once | NA | TRBV15 | TGTGCCACCAGCTTTCCAGGGTTAGAGACCCAGTACTTC | CATSFPGLETQYF
TRBJ2-7 | NA | NA | TRBV18 | TGTGCCAGCGCGACGGGTGGATACGAGCAGTACTTC | CASATGGYEQYF
TRBJ1-2 | NA | NA | TRBV12-3/TRBV12-4 | TGTGCCAGCAGTTTGATCGCAGACTATGGCTACACCTTC | CASSLIADYGYTF
TRBJ2-1 | few | TRBD2 | TRBV6-6 | TGTGCCAGCAGTTACGCGGGACTAGTTGTCCCCAATGAGCAGTTCTTC | CASSYAGLVVPNEQFF
TRBJ2-1 | NA | TRBD2 | TRBV27 | TGTGCCAGCAGCAAACTAGCGGGAGGCAATGAGCAGTTCTTC | CASSKLAGGNEQFF
TRBJ2-6 | NA | NA | TRBV2 | TGTGCCAGCAGTGACCGGGATGGTGGGGCCAACGTCCTGACTTTC | CASSDRDGGANVLTF
TRBJ1-4 | NA | NA | TRBV5-1 | TGCGCCAGCAGCTTGACCCAGGGAAGTGAAAAACTGTTTTTT | CASSLTQGSEKLFF
TRBJ1-1 | few | NA | TRBV29-1 | TGCAGCGCGAGCACGGGGAACACTGAAGCTTTCTTT | CSASTGNTEAFF
TRBJ2-5 | NA | NA | TRBV29-1 | TGCAGCACCCGGACTTTCCAAGAGACCCAGTACTTC | CSTRTFQETQYF
TRBJ2-3 | few | NA | TRBV28 | TGTGCCAGCAGTCCAAGTGGACCTTCGGGACTTGGCACAGATACGCAGTATTTT | CASSPSGPSGLGTDTQYF
TRBJ2-1 | NA | TRBD2 | TRBV19 | TGTGCCAGTAGTATAGGCGGCGGGGGGACCGTGACCAATGAGCAGTTCTTC | CASSIGGGGTVTNEQFF
TRBJ2-1 | NA | NA | TRBV4-2 | TGTGCCAGCAGCCAAGATCCACAGCAAAATGAGCAGTTCTTC | CASSQDPQQNEQFF
TRBJ1-2 | NA | TRBD1 | TRBV10-2 | TGCGCCAGCAGTCCATCGACAGGGGGCGCGCATGGCTACACCTTC | CASSPSTGGAHGYTF
TRBJ1-6 | NA | TRBD1 | TRBV19 | TGTGCCAGTAGTTCGACAGGGGATGATTCACCCCTCCACTTT | CASSSTGDDSPLHF
TRBJ2-5 | NA | NA | TRBV21-1 | TGTGCCAGCAGCAAAAAAGGGGGGGTTACTAGCGGGAGGGCCGTGAAGACCCAGTACTTC | CASSKKGGVTSGRAVKTQYF
TRBJ2-1 | NA | TRBD1 | TRBV7-8 | TGTGCCAGCAGCCGCGAGGACAGGGGACAGTTCTTC | CASSREDRGQFF
TRBJ1-3 | NA | NA | TRBV11-2 | TGTGCCAGCAGCTTAGCCCCACAGGGCAGGTCTGGAAACACCATATATTTT | CASSLAPQGRSGNTIYF
TRBJ2-7 | once | TRBD2 | TRBV5-1 | TGCGCCAGCACCGGCGGGGGGGCCCCCTACGAGCAGTACTTC | CASTGGGAPYEQYF
TRBJ2-3 | few | TRBD2 | TRBV5-1 | TGCGCCAGCAGCCAAGGACTAGTCACAGATACGCAGTATTTT | CASSQGLVTDTQYF
TRBJ1-6 | NA | TRBD1 | TRBV4-1 | TGCGCCAGCAGCCAAGAAACATTGACAGGGTATAATTCACCCCTCCACTTT | CASSQETLTGYNSPLHF
TRBJ2-5 | NA | TRBD1 | TRBV10-3 | TGTGCCATCAAGGGACAGGGCCGAGAGACCCAGTACTTC | CAIKGQGRETQYF
TRBJ2-3 | NA | NA | TRBV5-1 | TGCGCCAGCAGCCCCACGGGAGTAGATACGCAGTATTTT | CASSPTGVDTQYF
TRBJ1-2 | few | TRBD1 | TRBV3-1/TRBV3-2 | TGTGCCAGCAGCCCCCGGGACAGGGATGGAGGCTACACCTTC | CASSPRDRDGGYTF
TRBJ2-5 | NA | TRBD2 | TRBV5-1 | TGCGCCAGCAGCCCCGGGGGAGCGGGGGGAGAGACCCAGTACTTC | CASSPGGAGGETQYF
TRBJ1-6 | NA | NA | TRBV25-1 | TGTGCCAGCAAGCATACAGGAGCCTATAATTCACCCCTCCACTTT | CASKHTGAYNSPLHF
TRBJ1-4 | NA | TRBD1 | TRBV15 | TGTGCCACAGCCCTGACAGGGAGTAATGAAAAACTGTTTTTT | CATALTGSNEKLFF
TRBJ2-1 | NA | NA | TRBV7-6 | TGTGCCAGCAGCAGCATGCGCTCCTACAATGAGCAGTTCTTC | CASSSMRSYNEQFF